A single TCR beta chain is shown here with its context. The junction shows a germline mismatch at one end, possibly a read error. The data are from a study of CD8+CD57+ T cells in acquired aplastic anemia. The CDR3 extends over 15 amino acids. The V gene's germline CDR1 is MNHEY and CDR2 SVGAGI. It was genomic DNA that served as the template for profiling TCR beta VDJ and CDR3. TCRdb re-called the reads through MiXCR, storing one row per CDR3 protein. The table includes 190,000 or so distinct CDR3 sequences, 48% detected once. Patients sequenced had flow cytometry evidence of CD8+CD57+ cell expansion. The sequenced sample was sorted CD4+, CD8+, or CD8+CD57+ T cells (not recorded which) from PBMCs. This TCR was sampled from a human donor with aplastic anemia. The chain uses TRBV6-5 and TRBJ1-1, with a possible D match to TRBD1 (5 bases). The CDR3 DNA reads as TGTGCCAGCAGTGACTCGGACACGGTCGTTTTGGCAGCTTTCTTT. This encodes CASSDSDTVVLAAFF.